These 16 T cell receptor beta chains came from one sample sequenced in a study of vaccination effects on CD4 cells after COVID-19. Their antigens remain unidentified. The ViraFEST assay expanded antigen-specific CD4+ T cells with viral peptide pools before sequencing. Following culture for roughly 10 days, CD4+ T cells were isolated. SARS-CoV-2 infected the person between March and December 2020, as confirmed by PCR. Assay used: immunoSEQ multiplex PCR; TCRdb lists only in-frame clones, some missing. The sample shows 20,000 to 25,000 clones, 74% of them seen only once. The specimen comprised CD4+ T cells from PBMCs cultured with a peptide pool, sampled before COVID-19 vaccination. Receptor source: a human donor who had a prior SARS-CoV-2 infection.

The chain carries TRBV28 and TRBJ2-3; D may be TRBD1 (7 bases). The CDR3 is 16 residues long. Trimming removed 8 bases at V and 4 bases at J, with 22 bases between. Germline CDR1 is MDHEN and CDR2 is SYDVKM. The CDR3 region has the DNA TGTGCCAGCCCCCCGTCCCGGGTCAGGGGGGCAGATACGCAGTATTTT. It codes for CASPPSRVRGADTQYF.

The rearrangement links TRBV19 to TRBJ2-7; no reliable D call. Germline CDR1 and CDR2: LNHDA and SQIVND (reference sequence). CDR3 size: 12 residues. Trimming pared 10 bases from V and 0 bases from J, leaving 10 bases between. CDR3 DNA: TGTGCCACTCACAGTCGCTCCTACGAGCAGTACTTC. Translated: CATHSRSYEQYF.

This clone was counted a single time. The rearrangement joins TRBV5-1 to TRBJ1-3, with D hard to call. Germline lookup yields CDR1 SGHRS and CDR2 YFSETQ. V lost 2 bases and J lost 0, with 12 bases in between. CDR3 length: 16 residues. This chain's CDR3 is CASSFQDLNSGNTIYF. The CDR3 nucleotides are TGCGCCAGCAGCTTCCAAGACTTAAACTCTGGAAACACCATATATTTT.

The chain is built from TRBV7-2 and TRBJ1-1; D is perhaps TRBD1 (5 bases). Germline V gene lookup returns CDR1 SGHTA and CDR2 FQGNSA. This CDR3 comprises 14 residues. With 1 base removed from V and 6 bases from J, the gap between germline ends came to 12 bases. CDR3 DNA sequence: TGTGCCAGCAGCTTAGTAGGAGGGGTGGCTGAAGCTTTCTTT. Its protein is CASSLVGGVAEAFF.

The J gene is TRBJ1-4, the V gene TRBV18; tentatively, D is TRBD1 (5 bases). CDR3 length: 15 residues. The V gene lost 3 bases and the J gene lost 4 bases, with 12 bases spanning the gap. Germline V gives CDR1 KGHSH, CDR2 LQKENI. The CDR3 spells CASSPRQTLNEKLFF. CDR3 DNA: TGTGCCAGCTCACCCCGACAGACCCTTAATGAAAAACTGTTTTTT.

The sample holds one count of this clone. The chain combines TRBV6-2 or TRBV6-3 with TRBJ2-3; tentative D call: TRBD1 (5 bases). This CDR3 region has 15 residues. Germline V lookup: CDR1 MNHEY, CDR2 SVGEGT. Trimming left V 6 bases short and J 3 bases short, with 16 bases between. The CDR3 is CASSQNRYRTDTQYF. CDR3 nucleotides: TGTGCCAGCAGCCAAAACAGGTATAGGACAGATACGCAGTATTTT.

CDR3 residues: CASSSGGSGSPLHF. CDR3 in DNA: TGTGCCAGCTCCTCAGGGGGTAGTGGATCACCCCTCCACTTT. The chain joins TRBV7-2 to TRBJ1-6; 7 bases line up with TRBD1. This CDR3 contains 14 residues. Germline V CDR1 and CDR2: SGHTA, FQGNSA. V dropped 8 bases and J dropped 10; count of bases not matched to a gene: 11.

V and J are TRBV5-1 and TRBJ2-7; the D gene could be TRBD1 or TRBD2 (5 bases each). There are 15 residues in the CDR3. Germline V gene lookup returns CDR1 SGHRS and CDR2 YFSETQ. V gave up 0 bases and J gave up 3 bases, with 13 bases separating them. CDR3 loop: CASSLAGDGNYEQYF. The CDR3 bases are TGCGCCAGCAGCTTGGCTGGGGACGGGAACTACGAGCAGTACTTC.

The chain joins TRBV6-5 to TRBJ2-5; 11 nucleotides agree with TRBD1. V lost 8 bases, J lost 7 bases, and 6 bases stayed unmatched. Germline assignment: CDR1 MNHEY and CDR2 SVGAGI. The CDR3 runs to 13 residues. The CDR3 is CASSDRGLGTQYF. CDR3 sequence (DNA): TGTGCCAGCTCGGACAGGGGGCTGGGGACCCAGTACTTC.

The CDR3 reads CASTLSGGGSTDTQYF. DNA of the CDR3: TGTGCCAGCACCCTTAGCGGGGGGGGGAGCACAGATACGCAGTATTTT. This chain links TRBV9 with TRBJ2-3; TRBD2 agrees at 11 bases. Trimming cost V 6 bases and J 0 bases; bases outside gene matches: 6. This CDR3 spans 16 amino acids. Germline V gene sequence: CDR1 SGDLS, CDR2 YYNGEE.

The chain recombines TRBV27 with TRBJ2-7; TRBD1 matches 10 bases. V trimming: 4 bases; J trimming: 4 bases; junction bases outside the gene matches: 16. CDR1 is MNHEY and CDR2 is SMNVEV in the germline V gene (reference sequence). This CDR3 region has 18 residues. CDR3 amino acids: CASSSKPSGTGVQYEQYF. CDR3 coding DNA: TGTGCCAGCAGTTCCAAACCCTCGGGGACAGGGGTTCAATACGAGCAGTACTTC.

The rearrangement joins TRBV20-1 to TRBJ1-4, with 7 bases lining up with TRBD1. The CDR3 loop spans 15 amino acids. The germline V gene has CDR1 DFQATT and CDR2 SNEGSKA (reference sequence). With 3 bases clipped from V and 0 bases from J, the junction kept 4 bases outside the gene matches. CDR3 in DNA: TGCAGTGCTAGTCAGGGGGTGGCAACTAATGAAAAACTGTTTTTT. Amino acid sequence: CSASQGVATNEKLFF.

The rearrangement uses TRBV11-1 and TRBJ2-3; D is ambiguous. Germline lookup yields CDR1 SGHAT and CDR2 FQDESV (reference sequence). With 1 base removed from V and 6 bases from J, the gap between germline ends came to 5 bases. CDR3 length: 12 residues. CDR3 residues: CASSLVVDTQYF. The CDR3 coding sequence is TGTGCCAGCAGCTTAGTTGTGGATACGCAGTATTTT. Supplemented by reference TRBV11-1 and TRBJ2-3, the full variable domain reads EAEVAQSPRYKITEKSQAVAFWCDPISGHATLYWYRQILGQGPELLVQFQDESVVDDSQLPKDRFSAERLKGVDSTLKIQPAELGDSAMYLCASSLVVDTQYFGPGTRLTVL.

The rearrangement joins TRBV7-9 to TRBJ2-2, with 7 bases aligning to TRBD1. Germline CDR1 and CDR2: SEHNR and FQNEAQ (reference sequence). CDR3 length: 15 residues. V shed 5 bases and J 3 bases; nucleotides not matched to a gene: 6. CDR3 DNA sequence: TGTGCCAGCAGCCAGGGGGACGGACACACCGGGGAGCTGTTTTTT. Encoded protein: CASSQGDGHTGELFF.

This chain uses TRBV5-1 with TRBJ2-2, with 14 nucleotides matching TRBD2. The CDR3 extends over 16 amino acids. Trimming cost V 4 bases and J 7 bases; bases outside gene matches: 6. CDR1 and CDR2 from the germline V gene are SGHRS and YFSETQ. CDR3 bases: TGCGCCAGCAGCATCCGAGGGACTAGCGGGAGCGGGGAGCTGTTTTTT. This sequence encodes CASSIRGTSGSGELFF.

This chain uses TRBV28 with TRBJ2-7, with no clear D. Germline values: CDR1 MDHEN, CDR2 SYDVKM. CDR3 length: 14 amino acids. V lost 3 bases to trimming and J lost 0 bases, with 9 bases between them. The CDR3 loop reads CASSFRRYSYEQYF. The CDR3 DNA sequence: TGTGCCAGCAGTTTCCGCAGGTACTCCTACGAGCAGTACTTC.